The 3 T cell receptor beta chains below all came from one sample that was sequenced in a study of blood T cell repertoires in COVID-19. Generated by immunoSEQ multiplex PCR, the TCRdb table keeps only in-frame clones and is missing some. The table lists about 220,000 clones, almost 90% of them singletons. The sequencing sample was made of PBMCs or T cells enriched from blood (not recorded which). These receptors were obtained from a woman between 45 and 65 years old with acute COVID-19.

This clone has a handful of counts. CDR3 DNA: TGTGCCAGTAGTCCAACGACTTACACCATATATTTT. As protein: CASSPTTYTIYF. The V and J genes are TRBV19 and TRBJ1-3; D call uncertain. The CDR3 contains 12 residues. V lost 5 bases and J lost 8, with 10 bases in between. CDR1 and CDR2 (germline): LNHDA, SQIVND (reference sequence).

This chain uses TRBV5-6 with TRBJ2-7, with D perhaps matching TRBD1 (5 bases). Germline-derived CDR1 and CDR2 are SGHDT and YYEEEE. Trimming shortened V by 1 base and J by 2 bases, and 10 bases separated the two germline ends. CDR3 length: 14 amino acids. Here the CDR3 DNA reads TGTGCCAGCAGCTTGTGGGGCGGCGCCTACGAGCAGTACTTC. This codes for CASSLWGGAYEQYF.

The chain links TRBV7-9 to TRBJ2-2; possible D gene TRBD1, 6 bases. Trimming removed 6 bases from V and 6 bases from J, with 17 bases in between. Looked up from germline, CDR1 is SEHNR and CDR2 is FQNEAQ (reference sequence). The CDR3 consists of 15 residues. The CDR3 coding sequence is TGTGCCAGCAGGGAAACAGGGCGATTTGCCGGGGAGCTGTTTTTT. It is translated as CASRETGRFAGELFF.